This TCR beta chain was obtained from a study of blood T cells in healthy people across ages. Study conclusions and caveats: Researchers deemed the diversity estimates from one million T cells underestimates.

The use of a sample-barcoded 5' primer and a J-beta primer mix characterized a second PCR of about 7 to 12 cycles. Sequencing recovered at least 2.5 million CDR3-containing paired-end reads from each sample. TCRdb reprocessed the 5' RACE reads with MiXCR, giving one entry per CDR3 protein. This table has a few hundred thousand distinct CDR3 sequences, about 55% appearing once. The draw of peripheral blood yielded approximately 10 milliliters from each donor. A remark on this clonotype: Its antigen is as yet unknown. A much bigger clone sits one base away, suggesting this may be a read error.

This CDR3 comprises 14 residues. Germline V gene sequence: CDR1 MNHEY, CDR2 SVGEGT. V lost 5 bases, J lost 1 base, and 11 bases lay in between. The sequenced sample consisted of blood. This sequence originates from a man in his 60s in good health. The chain combines TRBV6-2 or TRBV6-3 with TRBJ2-5; weak D call: TRBD2 (5 bases). In DNA form, the CDR3 reads TGTGCCAGCAGTGACGGTAGCGCCCAAGAGACCCAGTACTTC. Protein sequence: CASSDGSAQETQYF.